This is a list of T cell receptor beta chains from one sample in a study of PD-L1 blockade in urothelial cancer. Method: immunoSEQ multiplex PCR; TCRdb's copy keeps in-frame clones and lacks some. There are about 29,000 clones in the sample; around 90% occur only once, and less than 2% lies in the top ten. The sample here was PBMCs, taken around atezolizumab (anti-PD-L1) treatment. The receptors come from a middle-aged man with urothelial cancer. Each CDR3 is given with its conserved first and last residue. Each record gives: J gene, clone size, D gene, V gene, CDR3 protein, CDR3 DNA. A D gene is named only where the DNA matches it firmly. A clone size is listed for some rows: how often the clone was seen (once, few, many), or a class if it is expanded.

>TRBJ1-5|.|TRBD1|TRBV18
CASSRDRVSNQPQHF
TGTGCCAGCTCACGTGACAGGGTCAGCAATCAGCCCCAGCATTTT
>TRBJ2-5|.|TRBD1|TRBV18
CASSPPTGSETQYF
TGTGCCAGCTCACCGCCGACAGGGTCCGAGACCCAGTACTTC
>TRBJ2-7|.|.|TRBV5-1
CASSLGQAGGEQYF
TGCGCCAGCAGCTTGGGACAAGCCGGGGGCGAGCAGTACTTC
>TRBJ1-5|few|.|TRBV16
CASRPGYSNQPQHF
TGTGCCAGCAGGCCAGGGTATAGCAATCAGCCCCAGCATTTT
>TRBJ2-5|.|TRBD2|TRBV5-1
CASSLAGAFQETQYF
TGCGCCAGCAGCTTAGCGGGAGCTTTCCAAGAGACCCAGTACTTC
>TRBJ2-7|.|TRBD1|TRBV27
CASSFSGTGVAYEQYF
TGTGCCAGCAGTTTTTCCGGGACAGGGGTCGCCTACGAGCAGTACTTC
>TRBJ2-7|.|.|TRBV13
CASSPTQLQGAEQYF
TGTGCCAGCAGCCCCACTCAATTACAGGGAGCCGAGCAGTACTTC
>TRBJ2-3|.|.|TRBV18
CASSPYFTDTQYF
TGTGCCAGCTCACCTTACTTTACAGATACGCAGTATTTT
>TRBJ2-1|.|.|TRBV5-1
CASSLRWSDSYNEQFF
TGCGCCAGCAGCTTGAGGTGGAGCGATTCCTACAATGAGCAGTTCTTC
>TRBJ1-4|few|.|TRBV7-9
CASSPSPRVVEEKLFF
TGTGCCAGCAGCCCATCCCCCAGGGTAGTAGAGGAAAAACTGTTTTTT
>TRBJ2-7|medium-sized|TRBD2|TRBV7-8
CASSLSPSGPTGNYEQYF
TGTGCCAGCAGCTTATCTCCTAGCGGCCCGACGGGGAACTACGAGCAGTACTTC
>TRBJ2-7|.|.|TRBV27
CASRGTPYEQYF
TGTGCCAGCAGGGGGACTCCTTACGAGCAGTACTTC
>TRBJ2-1|.|TRBD2|TRBV30
CAWFSSGGAGEQFF
TGTGCCTGGTTCTCTAGCGGGGGGGCCGGGGAGCAGTTCTTC
>TRBJ1-1|.|TRBD1|TRBV5-1
CASSLGSGGLNTEAFF
TGCGCCAGCAGCTTGGGGTCAGGGGGTTTGAACACTGAAGCTTTCTTT
>TRBJ2-5|.|.|TRBV28
CASSPIGGGLETQYF
TGTGCCAGCAGTCCTATTGGGGGAGGTCTGGAGACCCAGTACTTC
>TRBJ2-3|.|TRBD2|TRBV19
CASSKGSSGSADTQYF
TGTGCCAGTAGTAAGGGTTCTAGCGGGAGTGCAGATACGCAGTATTTT
>TRBJ1-5|.|.|TRBV27
CASSLSWTASNQPQHF
TGTGCCAGCAGTTTATCGTGGACAGCTAGCAATCAGCCCCAGCATTTT
>TRBJ2-4|.|.|TRBV27
CASSLRGNLAKNIQYF
TGTGCCAGCAGTTTAAGAGGCAACCTAGCCAAAAACATTCAGTACTTC
>TRBJ2-5|once|TRBD2|TRBV14
CASSQDIAGVRHRETQYF
TGTGCCAGCAGCCAAGATATAGCGGGAGTGAGGCATCGAGAGACCCAGTACTTC
>TRBJ2-5|.|.|TRBV10-3
CAISPSQVETQYF
TGTGCCATCAGCCCATCACAAGTAGAGACCCAGTACTTC
>TRBJ1-5|.|TRBD1|TRBV18
CASSEAGTGGFNQPQHF
TGTGCCAGCTCAGAAGCCGGGACAGGGGGCTTCAATCAGCCCCAGCATTTT
>TRBJ2-2|.|.|TRBV6-1
CASSERSYAGELFF
TGTGCCAGCAGTGAAAGGAGTTATGCCGGGGAGCTGTTTTTT
>TRBJ1-5|.|.|TRBV9
CASSVDGGASNQPQHF
TGTGCCAGCAGCGTAGACGGGGGGGCCAGCAATCAGCCCCAGCATTTT
>TRBJ2-7|once|TRBD1|TRBV27
CASSPTGTGGYEQYF
TGTGCCAGCAGTCCAACCGGGACAGGGGGGTACGAGCAGTACTTC
>TRBJ2-5|.|.|TRBV30
CACQGSNPETQYF
TGTGCCTGTCAGGGTTCCAACCCGGAGACCCAGTACTTC
>TRBJ2-7|.|TRBD1|TRBV28
CASNPDRYEQYF
TGTGCCAGCAACCCGGACAGGTACGAGCAGTACTTC
>TRBJ2-7|.|.|TRBV15
CATSRAWFAYEQYF
TGTGCCACCAGCAGAGCTTGGTTCGCGTACGAGCAGTACTTC
>TRBJ2-1|.|TRBD2|TRBV5-4
CASMLLAGGPGEQFF
TGTGCCAGCATGTTGCTAGCGGGGGGGCCTGGGGAGCAGTTCTTC
>TRBJ1-3|few|.|TRBV19
CASSYQGGSGNTIYF
TGTGCCAGTAGTTATCAAGGGGGCTCTGGAAACACCATATATTTT
>TRBJ2-5|.|.|TRBV5-5
CASSLVAGYQETQYF
TGTGCCAGCAGCTTGGTTGCGGGTTACCAAGAGACCCAGTACTTC
>TRBJ2-7|.|.|TRBV2
CASSVLQGPSEQYF
TGTGCCAGCAGTGTTCTACAGGGACCTTCCGAGCAGTACTTC
>TRBJ2-7|.|TRBD1|TRBV18
CASSHEQGYEQYF
TGTGCCAGCTCACACGAACAGGGGTACGAGCAGTACTTC
>TRBJ2-3|.|.|TRBV15
CATSRVGQGIVTDTQYF
TGTGCCACCAGCAGAGTAGGTCAGGGTATAGTCACAGATACGCAGTATTTT
>TRBJ2-3|.|.|TRBV10-3
CAITGDSHTQYF
TGTGCCATCACTGGGGACTCACATACGCAGTATTTT
>TRBJ2-5|.|TRBD1|TRBV29-1
CSVDPPGQVTQETQYF
TGCAGCGTTGACCCCCCCGGACAGGTCACCCAAGAGACCCAGTACTTC
>TRBJ1-2|.|TRBD1|TRBV18
CASSPRDSRSFYGYTF
TGTGCCAGCTCACCTCGGGACAGTCGTTCTTTCTATGGCTACACCTTC
>TRBJ1-4|.|.|TRBV5-1
CASSLVAGNNEKLFF
TGCGCCAGCAGCTTGGTGGCAGGAAATAATGAAAAACTGTTTTTT
>TRBJ1-1|.|TRBD1|TRBV30
CAWTRQGRSEAFF
TGTGCCTGGACCAGACAGGGCAGATCTGAAGCTTTCTTT
>TRBJ1-3|.|TRBD1|TRBV18
CASSPPGTGRNTIYF
TGTGCCAGCTCTCCGCCCGGGACAGGAAGGAACACCATATATTTT